This T cell receptor beta chain was profiled in a study of regulatory T cells in long-lasting Graves disease. Germline V gene lookup returns CDR1 SGHRS and CDR2 YFSETQ. The CDR3 is 16 amino acids. The germline V and J ends were trimmed by 1 base and 2 bases, with 13 bases remaining between them. The TCR beta library used iRepertoire HTBI primers with Arm-PCR amplification of CDR3. In TCRdb, the multiplex PCR reads were re-called with MiXCR into one record per CDR3 protein. The sample records 360,000 or so distinct CDR3 sequences, over 9.5% being singletons. This clonotype came up many times. Specified time point: newly diagnosed GD, antithyroid drugs for less than 3 months. PBMC-derived RNA was used for the TCR library. These data were likewise used in another study, on T cells in Graves' hyperthyroidism and ophthalmopathy.

Material: peripheral blood mononuclear cells (PBMCs), obtained at new diagnosis, from a patient treated with antithyroid drugs. The chain is built from TRBV5-1 and TRBJ2-1, with D maybe TRBD2 (6 bases). This receptor was obtained from a young woman with Graves disease. CDR3 sequence: CASSLRSSAAYNEQFF. The CDR3 bases are TGCGCCAGCAGCTTGCGGTCTAGCGCCGCCTACAATGAGCAGTTCTTC.